This T cell receptor (beta chain) originates from a study of shared clonotypes between healthy human individuals. Whole-study findings and limits: Clonotype sharing among the donors was expected to vary with sequencing depth.

With 4 bases clipped from V and 5 bases from J, the junction kept 7 bases outside the gene matches. CDR1 is SGHRS and CDR2 is YFSETQ in the germline V gene. This CDR3 contains 16 residues. The method was immunoSEQ multiplex PCR; TCRdb's version includes in-frame clones alone and lacks a portion of them. The top ten hold about 0.13% of the sample, which has about 2 million clones, over 85% seen once. Donors were healthy HIV-negative adults without recently reported acute infections or vaccinations. Of note for this clone: The antigen is not known. Other nucleotide sequences from this sample produce the same CDR3.

This receptor was identified in a young man in good health. The specimen sequenced was naive CD4+ T cells sorted from blood. The subset denotes: CD45RA+ positively selected. The chain joins TRBV5-1 to TRBJ2-5, with 14 bases aligning to TRBD2. The CDR3 DNA sequence: TGCGCCAGCAGCAGCGGACTAGCGGGAGGAGGGGAGACCCAGTACTTC. It translates to CASSSGLAGGGETQYF.